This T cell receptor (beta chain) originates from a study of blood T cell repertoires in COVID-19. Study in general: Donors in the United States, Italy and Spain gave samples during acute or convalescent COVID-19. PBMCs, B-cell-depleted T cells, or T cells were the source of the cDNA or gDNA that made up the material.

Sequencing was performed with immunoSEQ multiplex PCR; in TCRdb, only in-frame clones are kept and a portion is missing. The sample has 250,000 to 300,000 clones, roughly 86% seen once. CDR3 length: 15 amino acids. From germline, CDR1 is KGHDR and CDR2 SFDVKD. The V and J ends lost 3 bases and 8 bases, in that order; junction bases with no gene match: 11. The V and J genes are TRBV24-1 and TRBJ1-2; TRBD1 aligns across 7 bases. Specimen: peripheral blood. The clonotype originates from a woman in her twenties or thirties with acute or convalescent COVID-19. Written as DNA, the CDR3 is TGTGCCACCAGTGATGGGACAGCCGTGCCTAGGGGCTACACCTTC. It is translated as CATSDGTAVPRGYTF.